Below are 23 T cell receptor beta chains sequenced from a single sample in a study of a mutant IDH1 vaccine in newly diagnosed glioma. The repertoire was sequenced with immunoSEQ multiplex PCR; TCRdb's copy has only in-frame clones and lacks some. This sample has 90,000 to 95,000 clones; 83% occur once, and the top ten carry 7.4%. As for time point: baseline, week 1 (first vaccination visit). This sample's treatment: pre-vaccination baseline after standard-of-care therapy. The specimen was PBMCs, collected from a glioma patient treated with radiotherapy, temozolomide or both. These receptors were obtained from a woman in her forties or fifties with glioma.

The chain combines TRBV4-3 with TRBJ1-1, with D uncertain. This CDR3 region has 12 residues. The germline V gene encodes CDR1 LGHNA and CDR2 YSLEER. V shed 3 bases and J shed 1 base, with 3 bases lying between them. The CDR3 bases are TGCGCCAGCAGCCAGGGGAACACTGAAGCTTTCTTT. This translates into CASSQGNTEAFF.

The chain employs TRBV29-1 and TRBJ2-1, with a weak D call TRBD1 (6 bases). The ends were cut back, 6 bases at V and 9 bases at J, with 12 bases in the middle. This CDR3 spans 11 amino acids. CDR1 and CDR2 from the germline V gene are SQVTM and ANQGSEA. The CDR3 protein is CSVAGRGEQFF. CDR3 DNA sequence: TGCAGCGTCGCTGGCAGGGGTGAGCAGTTCTTC.

This rearrangement joins TRBV5-5 to TRBJ2-3; D is unresolved. CDR1 and CDR2 from the germline V gene are SGHKS and YYEKEE (reference sequence). The CDR3 is 15 residues long. The V end lost 4 bases, the J end lost 2 bases, and 14 bases lay between the germline ends. CDR3: CASSTGRIYTDTQYF. The CDR3 DNA reads TGTGCCAGCAGCACCGGACGTATTTACACAGATACGCAGTATTTT.

The rearrangement joins TRBV2 to TRBJ2-5, with D perhaps TRBD1 (7 bases). CDR3 length: 15 amino acids. Germline V gene sequence: CDR1 SNHLY, CDR2 FYNNEI. V shed 4 bases and J shed 6 bases, with 18 bases lying between them. The CDR3 spells CASSGRGGQEKTQYF. The CDR3 DNA is TGTGCCAGCAGTGGGCGGGGAGGACAGGAAAAGACCCAGTACTTC. Drawing the rest from reference TRBV2 and TRBJ2-5, the complete variable domain is EPEVTQTPSHQVTQMGQEVILRCVPISNHLYFYWYRQILGQKVEFLVSFYNNEISEKSEIFDDQFSVERPDGSNFTLKIRSTKLEDSAMYFCASSGRGGQEKTQYFGPGTRLLVL.

This clone was counted only a few times. The V gene is TRBV18, the J gene TRBJ1-1; unclear D gene. V lost 2 bases and J lost 1, with 5 bases in between. This CDR3 spans 13 amino acids. The germline CDR1 and CDR2 sequences are KGHSH and LQKENI. DNA of the CDR3: TGTGCCAGCTCACCAGAAAGGAACACTGAAGCTTTCTTT. This translates into CASSPERNTEAFF.

CDR3 DNA sequence: TGCGCCAGCAGCCTCAGCCAGACTAGCGGGGCCACAGATACGCAGTATTTT. Its protein product is CASSLSQTSGATDTQYF. This chain connects TRBV4-3 to TRBJ2-3; 11 bases match TRBD2. V gave up 4 bases and J gave up 2 bases; unmatched junction bases: 8. The CDR3 covers 17 residues. Germline CDR1 LGHNA, CDR2 YSLEER.

V gene TRBV5-5 combines with J gene TRBJ2-1; 8 bases align to TRBD2. Trimming at V came to 3 bases and at J to 8 bases, leaving 10 bases not matched to a gene. The germline V gene has CDR1 SGHKS and CDR2 YYEKEE (reference sequence). The CDR3 loop spans 15 amino acids. CDR3 loop: CASSSSGGPSHEQFF. The DNA for the CDR3 is TGTGCCAGCAGCTCTTCGGGGGGGCCATCCCATGAGCAGTTCTTC.

This sequence joins TRBV10-3 and TRBJ1-5, with D possibly TRBD1 on 5 matching bases. V lost 8 bases and J lost 5, with 16 bases in between. Germline V lookup: CDR1 ENHRY, CDR2 SYGVKD. The CDR3 spans 14 residues. CDR3 amino acids: CAIQTGLPDQPQHF. CDR3 DNA: TGTGCCATCCAAACGGGACTCCCCGATCAGCCCCAGCATTTT.

The CDR3: CASSLRGGVYTEAFF. The CDR3 bases are TGTGCCAGTAGTTTGAGGGGGGGCGTCTACACTGAAGCTTTCTTT. This rearrangement joins TRBV19 to TRBJ1-1, with D tentatively TRBD1 (6 bases). The length of the CDR3 is 15 residues. Trimming pared 5 bases from V and 3 bases from J, leaving 16 bases between. Germline-derived CDR1 and CDR2 are LNHDA and SQIVND (reference sequence).

The V and J genes are TRBV7-9 and TRBJ2-6, with TRBD2 identical over 9 bases. Germline V gene lookup returns CDR1 SEHNR and CDR2 FQNEAQ (reference sequence). V trimming: 0 bases; J trimming: 2 bases; junction bases outside the gene matches: 5. This CDR3 has 18 amino acids. CDR3 nucleotide sequence: TGTGCCAGCAGCTTAGCGGGCGGGGGGGCTACTGGGGCCAACGTCCTGACTTTC. This gives the protein CASSLAGGGATGANVLTF.

V and J are TRBV4-3 and TRBJ2-3; 10 bases align to TRBD2. CDR3 length: 15 residues. With V trimmed by 6 bases and J by 3 bases, 6 bases remained unmatched. CDR1 is LGHNA, CDR2 YSLEER, per germline. This chain's CDR3 is CASRTGLAETDTQYF. The CDR3 DNA is TGCGCCAGCAGAACTGGACTAGCGGAGACAGATACGCAGTATTTT.

This clone was counted a few times. The chain uses TRBV25-1 and TRBJ1-1, with D unclear. This CDR3 is 14 amino acids long. The germline CDR1 and CDR2 sequences are MGHDK and SYGVNS. Trimming stripped 5 bases from V and 5 bases from J, with 15 bases between. The chain's CDR3 is CASSPTRVRTEAFF. As DNA, the CDR3 is TGTGCCAGCAGTCCGACTCGGGTAAGGACTGAAGCTTTCTTT.

This clone occurred a few times. The rearrangement joins TRBV7-2 to TRBJ2-1, with D possibly being TRBD2 (5 bases). CDR1 is SGHTA, CDR2 FQGNSA, per germline. V was pared by 2 bases and J by 2 bases, with 7 bases between. The length of the CDR3 is 14 residues. DNA of the CDR3: TGTGCCAGCAGCTTACAAGCGGCCTACAATGAGCAGTTCTTC. It yields the protein CASSLQAAYNEQFF.

The chain combines TRBV7-2 with TRBJ1-5, with TRBD1 as a possible D gene (5 bases). The CDR3 length is 15 residues. Trimming left V 5 bases short and J 2 bases short, with 13 bases between. Germline V gives CDR1 SGHTA, CDR2 FQGNSA. The CDR3 sequence is CASSGSGTGNQPQHF. The DNA for the CDR3 is TGTGCCAGCAGCGGATCAGGGACGGGCAATCAGCCCCAGCATTTT.

The J gene is TRBJ1-2, the V gene TRBV5-4; TRBD1 matches 11 bases. CDR1 and CDR2 from the germline V gene are SGHNT and YYREEE (reference sequence). The CDR3 totals 15 residues. Trimming took 4 bases from V and 3 from J; bases not matched to a gene: 5. The CDR3 nucleotides read TGTGCCAGCAGCGGGGGGGGACAGGGGGACTATGGCTACACCTTC. This encodes CASSGGGQGDYGYTF.

This chain joins TRBV12-5 and TRBJ1-1, with a weak D call TRBD1 (5 bases). Trimming shortened V by 2 bases and J by 9 bases, and 10 bases separated the two germline ends. The length of the CDR3 is 12 residues. Germline CDR1 reads LGHNT; CDR2 reads FRNRAP. CDR3 in DNA: TGTGCTAGTGGTTTGATACCAGGGCAAGCTTTCTTT. Translating gives CASGLIPGQAFF.

The chain recombines TRBV28 with TRBJ1-2; 10 nucleotides match TRBD1. Germline lookup yields CDR1 MDHEN and CDR2 SYDVKM. With V trimmed by 3 bases and J by 7 bases, 2 bases remained unmatched. This CDR3 has 13 amino acids. DNA for the CDR3: TGTGCCAGCAGTTTCGACAGGGGGCTTGGCTACACCTTC. Protein sequence: CASSFDRGLGYTF.

This chain connects TRBV27 to TRBJ1-1; TRBD1 agrees at 8 bases. Germline assignment: CDR1 MNHEY and CDR2 SMNVEV (reference sequence). This CDR3 contains 17 residues. Trimming removed 4 bases from V and 4 bases from J; junction bases left unmatched: 14. Here the CDR3 DNA reads TGTGCCAGCAGTTCCGATCGGGCAGGGGGCCGGGTCACTGAAGCTTTCTTT. It specifies CASSSDRAGGRVTEAFF.

The chain couples TRBV5-7 to TRBJ2-2, with a weak D call TRBD1 (5 bases). TRBV5-7 is noted as an ORF with a role that remains uncertain. V shed 5 bases and J shed 6 bases, with 20 bases lying between them. The CDR3 spans 16 residues. The CDR3 loop is CASRPPPGSLPGELFF. For the CDR3, the DNA is TGTGCCAGCAGGCCACCCCCAGGGTCCCTACCCGGGGAGCTGTTTTTT.

This chain joins TRBV6-1 and TRBJ1-1; D is uncertain. The germline gives CDR1 MNHNS, CDR2 SASEGT. Trimming cost V 4 bases and J 1 base, with 7 bases left between them. CDR3 length: 13 amino acids. The CDR3 nucleotides are TGTGCCAGCAGTGCAAAATGGAACACTGAAGCTTTCTTT. Its translation is CASSAKWNTEAFF.

This clone was detected only a few times. The chain has TRBV6-6 and TRBJ1-1; maybe TRBD1 (5 bases). CDR1 and CDR2 (germline): MNHNY, SVGAGI (reference sequence). The CDR3 consists of 11 residues. The V and J ends lost 10 bases and 3 bases respectively, with 9 bases between them. The CDR3 is CATGGDTEAFF. The DNA for the CDR3 is TGTGCCACCGGGGGGGACACTGAAGCTTTCTTT.

This rearrangement joins TRBV19 to TRBJ1-2; no definite D call. This CDR3 region has 14 residues. Trimming pared 1 base from V and 2 bases from J, leaving 8 bases between. From germline, CDR1 is LNHDA and CDR2 SQIVND (reference sequence). The CDR3 loop reads CASSIAKGNYGYTF. In DNA, the CDR3 is TGTGCCAGTAGTATAGCAAAAGGAAACTATGGCTACACCTTC.

V is TRBV2 and J is TRBJ2-3; 8 positions match TRBD1. The ends lost 4 bases at V and 0 bases at J; junction bases unmatched: 3. This CDR3 is 15 amino acids long. Germline CDR1 is SNHLY and CDR2 is FYNNEI. CDR3 region: CASSGTGSSTDTQYF. In DNA form, the CDR3 reads TGTGCCAGCAGTGGGACAGGGTCGAGCACAGATACGCAGTATTTT.